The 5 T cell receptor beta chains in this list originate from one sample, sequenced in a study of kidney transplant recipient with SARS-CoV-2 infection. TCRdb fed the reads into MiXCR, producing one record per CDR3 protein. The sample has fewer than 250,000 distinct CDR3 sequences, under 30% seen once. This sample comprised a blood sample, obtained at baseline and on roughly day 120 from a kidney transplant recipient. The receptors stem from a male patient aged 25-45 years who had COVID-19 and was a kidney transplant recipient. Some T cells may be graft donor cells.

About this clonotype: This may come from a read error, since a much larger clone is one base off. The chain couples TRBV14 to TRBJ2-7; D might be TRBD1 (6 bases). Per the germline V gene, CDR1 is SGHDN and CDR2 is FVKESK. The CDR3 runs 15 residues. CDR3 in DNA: TGTGCCAGCAGCCAAGTTAACACAGGGCCCTACGGGCAGTACTTC. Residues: CASSQVNTGPYGQYF.

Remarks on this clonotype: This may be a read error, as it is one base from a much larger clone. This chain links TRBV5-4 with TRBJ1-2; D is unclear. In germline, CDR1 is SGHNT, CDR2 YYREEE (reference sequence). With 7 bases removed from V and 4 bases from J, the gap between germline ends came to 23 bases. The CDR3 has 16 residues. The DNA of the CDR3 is TGTGCCAGCCGGCCCAACATACCAGGAAAGACCTATGGCTACACCTTC. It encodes CASRPNIPGKTYGYTF.

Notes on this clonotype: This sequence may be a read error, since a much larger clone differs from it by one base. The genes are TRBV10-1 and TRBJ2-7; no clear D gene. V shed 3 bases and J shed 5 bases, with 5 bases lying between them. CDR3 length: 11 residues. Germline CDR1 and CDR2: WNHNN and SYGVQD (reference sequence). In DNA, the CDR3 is TGCGCCAGCAGTGACCACCACGAGCAGTACTTC. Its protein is CASSDHHEQYF.

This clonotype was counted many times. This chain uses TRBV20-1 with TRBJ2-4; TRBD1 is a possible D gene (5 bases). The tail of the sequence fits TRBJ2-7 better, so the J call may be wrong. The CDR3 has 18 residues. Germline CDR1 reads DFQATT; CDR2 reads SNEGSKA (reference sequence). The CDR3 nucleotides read TGCAGTGCTAGAGACCCAAGACCGAGCAGGGCCCAATCCTACGAGCAGTACTTC. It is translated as CSARDPRPSRAQSYEQYF.

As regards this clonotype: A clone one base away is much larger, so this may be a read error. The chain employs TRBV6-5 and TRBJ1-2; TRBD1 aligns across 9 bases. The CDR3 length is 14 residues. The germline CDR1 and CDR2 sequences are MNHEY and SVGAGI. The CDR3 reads CANSKTGGSYGYTF. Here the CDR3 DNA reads TGTGCCAACAGTAAGACAGGGGGGAGCTATGGCTACACCTTC.